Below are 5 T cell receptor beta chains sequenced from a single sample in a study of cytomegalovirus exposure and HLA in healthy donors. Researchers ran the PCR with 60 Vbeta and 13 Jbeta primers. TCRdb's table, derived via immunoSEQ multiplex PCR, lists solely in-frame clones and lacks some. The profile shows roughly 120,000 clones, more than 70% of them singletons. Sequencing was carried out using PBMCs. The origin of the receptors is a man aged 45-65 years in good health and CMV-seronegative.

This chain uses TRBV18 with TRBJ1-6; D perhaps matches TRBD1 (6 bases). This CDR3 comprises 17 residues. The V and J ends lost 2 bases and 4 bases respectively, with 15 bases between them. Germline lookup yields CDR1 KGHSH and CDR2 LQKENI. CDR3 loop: CASSPRPGHQYNSPLHF. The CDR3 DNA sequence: TGTGCCAGCTCACCAAGACCGGGACACCAGTATAATTCACCCCTCCACTTT.

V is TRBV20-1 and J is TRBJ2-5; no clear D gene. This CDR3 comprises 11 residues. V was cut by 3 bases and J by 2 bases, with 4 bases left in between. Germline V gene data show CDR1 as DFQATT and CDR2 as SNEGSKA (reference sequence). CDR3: CSASVQETQYF. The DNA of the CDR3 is TGCAGTGCTAGCGTTCAAGAGACCCAGTACTTC.

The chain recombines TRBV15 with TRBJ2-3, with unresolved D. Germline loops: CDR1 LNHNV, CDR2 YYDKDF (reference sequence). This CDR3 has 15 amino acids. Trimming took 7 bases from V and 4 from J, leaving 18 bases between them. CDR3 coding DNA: TGTGCCACCACTGCCCCCTCCCAAGCCCCAGATACGCAGTATTTT. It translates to CATTAPSQAPDTQYF.

CDR3 loop: CASSYEGARGYTF. The CDR3 region has the DNA TGTGCCAGCAGTTATGAGGGGGCGCGGGGCTACACCTTC. This chain connects TRBV6-5 to TRBJ1-2; 7 bases fit TRBD1. Losses at the gene ends were 3 bases for V and 8 bases for J; bases not matched to a gene: 6. The V gene's germline CDR1 is MNHEY and CDR2 SVGAGI. The CDR3 contains 13 residues.

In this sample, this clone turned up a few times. The CDR3 loop reads CASKGQGAPVWEKLFF. The CDR3 DNA reads as TGCGCCAGCAAGGGACAGGGGGCGCCGGTATGGGAAAAACTGTTTTTT. The chain recombines TRBV10-2 with TRBJ1-4; TRBD1 matches 12 bases. The V and J ends lost 7 bases and 8 bases, in that order; junction bases with no gene match: 11. The CDR3 runs to 16 residues. The germline CDR1 and CDR2 sequences are WSHSY and SAAADI.